This paragraph covers one T cell receptor (beta chain) sequence. Sequencing used immunoSEQ multiplex PCR; TCRdb keeps in-frame clones, though not all of them. The data show more than 60,000 clones, with roughly 90% seen just once and approximately 9.4% held by the top ten. The sample is drawn from a study of control samples from healthy donors and cancer patients. CDR1 is MNHEY, CDR2 SVGAGI, per germline. This CDR3 comprises 13 residues. With 5 bases clipped from V and 4 bases from J, the junction kept 3 bases outside the gene matches. The origin of this receptor is a woman in her forties or fifties with colorectal cancer. This sequence joins TRBV6-5 and TRBJ2-5; 8 bases agree with TRBD2. The sample consisted of PBMCs. The CDR3 here is CASSPGRGETQYF. DNA for the CDR3: TGTGCCAGCAGTCCCGGGAGGGGAGAGACCCAGTACTTC.